This T cell receptor (beta chain) was sequenced in a study of Ad26.COV2.S vaccination and SARS-CoV-2 variants. Study-level points and caveats: Vaccinated individuals (as opposed to placebo recipients) had higher spike-specific TCR breadth.

This clone was detected once. Its antigen is not known. Trimming removed 4 bases from V and 3 bases from J, with 16 bases in between. From germline, CDR1 is KGHSH and CDR2 LQKENI. The CDR3 sequence is 15 residues long. Stated treatment: around 19 received Ad26.COV2.S at low or high dose, single or two shots; several received placebo; per-sample allocation not given. Material that was analyzed had been drawn on day 63 after the first vaccine or placebo injection. An Ad26 vector that expressed Wuhan-strain SARS-CoV-2 spike constituted the vaccine. Repertoires were generated with immunoSEQ multiplex PCR, while TCRdb's copy carries only in-frame clones and drops some. The sample has about 410,000 clones; about nine tenths are singletons.

This sample comprised peripheral blood, obtained in a trial of Ad26.COV2.S vaccine versus placebo. The chain carries TRBV18 and TRBJ2-7, with a tentative D call TRBD2 (5 bases). The sequence derives from a person aged 18-65 years who received the Ad26.COV2.S COVID-19 vaccine or a placebo. CDR3 sequence (DNA): TGTGCCAGCTCACAGGGCGCCGAGGGCAACTACGAGCAGTACTTC. Translation gives CASSQGAEGNYEQYF.